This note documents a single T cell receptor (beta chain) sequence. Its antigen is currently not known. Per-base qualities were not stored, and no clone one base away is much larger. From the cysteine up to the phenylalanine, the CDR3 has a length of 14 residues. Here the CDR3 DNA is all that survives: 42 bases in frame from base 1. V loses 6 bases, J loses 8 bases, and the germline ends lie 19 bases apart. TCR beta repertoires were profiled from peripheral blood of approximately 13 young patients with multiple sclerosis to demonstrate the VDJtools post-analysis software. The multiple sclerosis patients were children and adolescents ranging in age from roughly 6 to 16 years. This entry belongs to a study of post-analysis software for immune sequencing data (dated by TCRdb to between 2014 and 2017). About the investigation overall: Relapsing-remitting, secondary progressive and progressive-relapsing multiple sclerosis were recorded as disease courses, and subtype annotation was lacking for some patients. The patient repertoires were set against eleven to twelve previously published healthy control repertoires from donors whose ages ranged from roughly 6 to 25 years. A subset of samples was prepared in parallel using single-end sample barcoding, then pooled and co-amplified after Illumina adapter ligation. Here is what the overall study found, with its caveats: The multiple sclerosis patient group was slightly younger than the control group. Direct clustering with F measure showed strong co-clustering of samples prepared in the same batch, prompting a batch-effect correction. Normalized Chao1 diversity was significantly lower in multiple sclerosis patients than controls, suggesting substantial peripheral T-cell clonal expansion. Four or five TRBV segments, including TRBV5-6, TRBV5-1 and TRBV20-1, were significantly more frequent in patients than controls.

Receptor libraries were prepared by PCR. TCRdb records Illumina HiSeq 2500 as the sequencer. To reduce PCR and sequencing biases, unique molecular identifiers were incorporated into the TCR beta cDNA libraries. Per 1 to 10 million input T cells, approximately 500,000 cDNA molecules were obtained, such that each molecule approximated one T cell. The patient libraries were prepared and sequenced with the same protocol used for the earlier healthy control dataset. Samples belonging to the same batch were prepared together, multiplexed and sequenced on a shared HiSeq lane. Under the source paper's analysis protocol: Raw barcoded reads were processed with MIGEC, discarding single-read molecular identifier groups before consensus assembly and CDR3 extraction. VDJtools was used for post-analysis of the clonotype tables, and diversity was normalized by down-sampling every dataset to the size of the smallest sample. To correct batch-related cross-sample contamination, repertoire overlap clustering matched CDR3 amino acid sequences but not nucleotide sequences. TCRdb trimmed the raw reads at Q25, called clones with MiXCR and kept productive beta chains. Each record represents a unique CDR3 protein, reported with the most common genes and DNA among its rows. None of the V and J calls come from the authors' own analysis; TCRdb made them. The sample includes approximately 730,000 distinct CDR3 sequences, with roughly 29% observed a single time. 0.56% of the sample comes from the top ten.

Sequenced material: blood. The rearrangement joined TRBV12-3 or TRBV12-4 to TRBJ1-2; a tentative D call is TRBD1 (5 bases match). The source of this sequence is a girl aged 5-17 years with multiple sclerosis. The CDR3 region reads CASSLRGVERGYTF. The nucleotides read TGTGCCAGCAGCCTCCGGGGGGTGGAACGGGGCTACACCTTC.